The clone carrying this TCR beta chain showed up just a few times. Trimming stripped 10 bases from V and 7 bases from J, with 13 bases between. The CDR3 has 12 amino acids. Germline lookup yields CDR1 ENHRY and CDR2 SYGVKD. Clones were sequenced by immunoSEQ multiplex PCR, and TCRdb holds only the in-frame ones, with some missing. The sample shows under 75,000 clones, around 80% of them seen only once. The sort gate was single viable CD3+CD4+CD8-CD45RO+ cells for memory CD4+ T cells. These data come from a study of memory CD4+ T cells and cytomegalovirus serostatus. The clonotype comes from an adult in good health and CMV-seronegative. Some clones in this sample may be carry-over from other donors' samples. The specimen was memory CD4+ T cells from blood. The chain links TRBV10-3 to TRBJ1-4; the D is unclear. The CDR3 coding sequence is TGTGCCACCGCGCGGGAGACTGAAAAACTGTTTTTT. This codes for CATARETEKLFF.